The 9 T cell receptor beta chains below all came from one sample that was sequenced in a study of control samples from healthy donors and cancer patients (dated by TCRdb to 2020 to 2022). Library preparation was by the immunoSEQ multiplex PCR assay. This is the immuneACCESS table as TCRdb keeps it, with only in-frame sequences that have V and J called. A part of the clones is gone; compared with another copy, unresolved V genes explain less than half, and the rest is unexplained. The sample has some 22,000 clones on record, approximately 80% of them singletons. The ten largest clonotypes hold 20% to 25% of the sample. The sequenced sample was PBMCs. These receptor sequences come from a man in his sixties with colorectal cancer.

The rearrangement uses TRBV6-2 or TRBV6-3 and TRBJ1-5; no reliable D call. In germline, CDR1 is MNHEY, CDR2 SVGEGT. The CDR3 totals 14 residues. Trimming took 4 bases from V and 6 from J, leaving 13 bases between them. As DNA, the CDR3 is TGTGCCAGCAGTTTGGGTGGGGTGATTCAGCCCCAGCATTTT. This sequence encodes CASSLGGVIQPQHF.

The chain employs TRBV6-6 and TRBJ1-2; D is uncertain. Germline values: CDR1 MNHNY, CDR2 SVGAGI (reference sequence). The CDR3 is 16 amino acids. The V gene lost 6 bases and the J gene lost 7 bases, with 24 bases spanning the gap. CDR3 region: CASRSKETGRSGGYTF. The CDR3 nucleotides read TGTGCCAGCAGGTCTAAGGAGACGGGTCGGTCGGGTGGCTACACCTTC.

The chain is built from TRBV18 and TRBJ2-1; tentative D call: TRBD2 (5 bases). The V and J ends lost 2 bases and 5 bases respectively, with 10 bases between them. CDR3 length: 14 amino acids. CDR1 KGHSH and CDR2 LQKENI come from the germline V gene. The CDR3 DNA is TGTGCCAGCTCACCAAGGGAGAATAACAATGAGCAGTTCTTC. Encoded protein: CASSPRENNNEQFF.

V and J are TRBV5-1 and TRBJ1-2; TRBD1 aligns across 7 bases. The CDR3 runs to 15 residues. Germline V gene data show CDR1 as SGHRS and CDR2 as YFSETQ. With 0 bases clipped from V and 0 bases from J, the junction kept 2 bases outside the gene matches. CDR3 in amino acids: CASSLADRANYGYTF. CDR3 in DNA: TGCGCCAGCAGCTTGGCCGACAGGGCTAACTATGGCTACACCTTC.

The rearrangement uses TRBV6-5 and TRBJ2-7, with D perhaps being TRBD1 or TRBD2 (6 bases each). The CDR3 spans 15 residues. Between the trimmed V and J ends, which lost 2 bases and 6 bases, there was a span of 17 bases. Per germline, CDR1 MNHEY and CDR2 SVGAGI. CDR3: CASSYEGGTIGEQYF. The DNA of the CDR3 is TGTGCCAGCAGTTACGAGGGGGGTACAATCGGCGAGCAGTACTTC.

CDR3 residues: CASSSVNEDSPRENTIYF. The CDR3 DNA reads TGTGCCAGCAGCTCAGTGAATGAGGACAGCCCTCGGGAAAACACCATATATTTT. This sequence joins TRBV5-6 and TRBJ1-3, with a tentative D call TRBD1 (6 bases). Germline V gives CDR1 SGHDT, CDR2 YYEEEE. Between the trimmed V and J ends, which lost 3 bases and 6 bases, there was a span of 25 bases. The CDR3 loop spans 18 amino acids.

The J gene is TRBJ1-1, the V gene TRBV29-1; TRBD1 might be the D (6 bases). This CDR3 has 16 residues. Trimming took off 3 bases at V and 7 bases at J, with 24 bases between the two ends. Germline V gene sequence: CDR1 SQVTM, CDR2 ANQGSEA. DNA for the CDR3: TGCAGCGTTGATTCGGTTGGAGGGGCAGGGGTCGGTGAAGCTTTCTTT. This gives the protein CSVDSVGGAGVGEAFF.

The chain is built from TRBV5-1 and TRBJ2-7; 8 positions match TRBD1. Germline V lookup: CDR1 SGHRS, CDR2 YFSETQ. The CDR3 has 14 residues. V trimming: 5 bases; J trimming: 2 bases; junction bases outside the gene matches: 6. CDR3 sequence: CASRGTGRTYEQYF. The CDR3 DNA follows: TGCGCCAGCAGGGGGACAGGCCGTACCTACGAGCAGTACTTC.

The rearrangement joins TRBV5-8 to TRBJ2-3; D call uncertain. The CDR3 runs to 16 residues. V lost 4 bases to trimming and J lost 0 bases, with 15 bases between them. Germline-derived CDR1 and CDR2 are SGHTS and YDEGEE. This CDR3 reads CASSPTPTASTDTQYF. The CDR3 DNA is TGTGCCAGCAGCCCTACCCCTACAGCTAGCACAGATACGCAGTATTTT.